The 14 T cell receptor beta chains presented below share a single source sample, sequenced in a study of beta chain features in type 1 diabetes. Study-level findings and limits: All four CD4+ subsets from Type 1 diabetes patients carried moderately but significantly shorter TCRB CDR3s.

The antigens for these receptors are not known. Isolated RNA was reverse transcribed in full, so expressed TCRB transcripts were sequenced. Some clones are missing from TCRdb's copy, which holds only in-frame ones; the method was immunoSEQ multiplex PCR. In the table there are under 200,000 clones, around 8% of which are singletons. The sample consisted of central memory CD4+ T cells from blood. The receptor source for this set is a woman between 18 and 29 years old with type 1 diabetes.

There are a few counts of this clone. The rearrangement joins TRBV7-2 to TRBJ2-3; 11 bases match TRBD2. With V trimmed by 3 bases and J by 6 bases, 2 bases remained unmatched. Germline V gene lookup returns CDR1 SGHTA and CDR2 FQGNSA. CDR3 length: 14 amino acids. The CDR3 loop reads CASSFSGRADTQYF. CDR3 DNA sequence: TGTGCCAGCAGCTTTAGCGGGAGGGCCGATACGCAGTATTTT. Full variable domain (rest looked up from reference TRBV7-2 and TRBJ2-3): GAGVSQSPSNKVTEKGKDVELRCDPISGHTALYWYRQSLGQGLEFLIYFQGNSAPDKSGLPSDRFSAERTGGSVSTLTIQRTQQEDSAVYLCASSFSGRADTQYFGPGTRLTVL.

CDR3 sequence reads: CASSLGRSTDTQYF. The CDR3 nucleotides are TGTGCCAGCAGCTTGGGCAGGAGCACAGATACGCAGTATTTT. J is TRBJ2-3 and V is TRBV5-5, with no clear D. CDR1 is SGHKS, CDR2 YYEKEE, per germline (reference sequence). The CDR3 loop spans 14 amino acids. V lost 0 bases and J 0 bases, leaving 5 bases between the germline ends.

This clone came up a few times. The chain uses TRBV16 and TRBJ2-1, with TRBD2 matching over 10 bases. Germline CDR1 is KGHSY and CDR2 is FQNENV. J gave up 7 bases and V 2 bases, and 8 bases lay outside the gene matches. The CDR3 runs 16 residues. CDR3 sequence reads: CASSQRPSGSRNEQFF. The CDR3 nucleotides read TGTGCCAGCAGCCAACGACCTAGCGGGAGCAGGAATGAGCAGTTCTTC.

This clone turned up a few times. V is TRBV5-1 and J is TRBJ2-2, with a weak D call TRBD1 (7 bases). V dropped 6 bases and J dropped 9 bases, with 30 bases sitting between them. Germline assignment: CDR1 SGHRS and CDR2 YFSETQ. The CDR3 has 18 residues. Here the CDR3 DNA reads TGCGCCAGCAATCGAGGAGGGTTGATAGGGGGCAACGACCGGGAGCTGTTTTTT. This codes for CASNRGGLIGGNDRELFF.

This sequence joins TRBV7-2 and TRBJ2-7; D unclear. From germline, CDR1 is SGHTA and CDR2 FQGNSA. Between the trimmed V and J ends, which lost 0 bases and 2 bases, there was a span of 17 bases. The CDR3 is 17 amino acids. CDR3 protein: CASSLAPGVGSAYEQYF. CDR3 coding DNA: TGTGCCAGCAGCTTAGCCCCGGGTGTCGGTTCGGCCTACGAGCAGTACTTC.

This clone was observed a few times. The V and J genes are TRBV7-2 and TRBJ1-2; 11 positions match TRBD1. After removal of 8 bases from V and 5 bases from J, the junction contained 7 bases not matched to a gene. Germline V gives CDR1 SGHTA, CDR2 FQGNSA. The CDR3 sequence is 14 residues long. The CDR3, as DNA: TGTGCCAGCGGACCTGGACAGGGGGCGTATGGCTACACCTTC. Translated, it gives CASGPGQGAYGYTF.

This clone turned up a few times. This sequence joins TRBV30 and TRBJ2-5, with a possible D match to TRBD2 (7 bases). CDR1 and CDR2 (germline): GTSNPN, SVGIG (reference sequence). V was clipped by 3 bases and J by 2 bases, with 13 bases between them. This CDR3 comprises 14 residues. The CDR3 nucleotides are TGTGCCTGGAGGGGAGGGGGGAGACAAGAGACCCAGTACTTC. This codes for CAWRGGGRQETQYF. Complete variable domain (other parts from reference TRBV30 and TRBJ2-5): SQTIHQWPATLVQPVGSPLSLECTVEGTSNPNLYWYRQAAGRGLQLLFYSVGIGQISSEVPQNLSASRPQDRQFILSSKKLLLSDSGFYLCAWRGGGRQETQYFGPGTRLLVL.

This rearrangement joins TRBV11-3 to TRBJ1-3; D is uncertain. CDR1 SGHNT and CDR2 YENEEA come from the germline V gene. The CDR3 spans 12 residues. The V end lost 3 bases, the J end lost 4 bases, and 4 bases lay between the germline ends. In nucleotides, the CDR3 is TGTGCCAGCAGCTTTTCGGGAAACACCATATATTTT. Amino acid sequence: CASSFSGNTIYF.

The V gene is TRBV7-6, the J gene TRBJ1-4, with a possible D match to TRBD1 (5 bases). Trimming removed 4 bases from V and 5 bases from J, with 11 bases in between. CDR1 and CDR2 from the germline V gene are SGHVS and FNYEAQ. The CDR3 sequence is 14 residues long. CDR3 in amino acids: CASSSGLRNEKLFF. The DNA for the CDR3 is TGTGCCAGCAGCTCGGGACTCCGAAATGAAAAACTGTTTTTT.

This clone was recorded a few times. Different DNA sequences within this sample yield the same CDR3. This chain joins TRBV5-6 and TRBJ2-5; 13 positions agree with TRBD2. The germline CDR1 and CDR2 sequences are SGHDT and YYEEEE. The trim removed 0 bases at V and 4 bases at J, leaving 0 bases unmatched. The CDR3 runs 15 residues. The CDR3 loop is CASSLGLAGGETQYF. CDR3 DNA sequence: TGTGCCAGCAGCTTGGGACTAGCGGGGGGAGAGACCCAGTACTTC. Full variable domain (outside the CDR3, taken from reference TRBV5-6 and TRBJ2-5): DAGVTQSPTHLIKTRGQQVTLRCSPKSGHDTVSWYQQALGQGPQFIFQYYEEEERQRGNFPDRFSGHQFPNYSSELNVNALLLGDSALYLCASSLGLAGGETQYFGPGTRLLVL.

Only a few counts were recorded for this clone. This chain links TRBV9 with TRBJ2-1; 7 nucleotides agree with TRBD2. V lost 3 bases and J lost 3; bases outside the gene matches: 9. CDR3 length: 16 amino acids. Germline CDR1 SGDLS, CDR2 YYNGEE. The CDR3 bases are TGTGCCAGCAGCGCCCCAGCGGGGTTGCACTACAATGAGCAGTTCTTC. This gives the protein CASSAPAGLHYNEQFF.

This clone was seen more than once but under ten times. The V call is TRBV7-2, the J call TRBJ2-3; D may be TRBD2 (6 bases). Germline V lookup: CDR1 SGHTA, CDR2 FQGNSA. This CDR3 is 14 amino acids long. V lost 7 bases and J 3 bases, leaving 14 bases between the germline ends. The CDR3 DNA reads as TGTGCCAGCAACCCCGGGCTAGCGACAGATACGCAGTATTTT. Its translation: CASNPGLATDTQYF.

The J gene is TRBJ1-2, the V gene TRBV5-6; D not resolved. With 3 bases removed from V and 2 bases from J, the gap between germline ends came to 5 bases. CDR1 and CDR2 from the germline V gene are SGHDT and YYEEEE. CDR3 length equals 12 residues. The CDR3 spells CASSSRNYGYTF. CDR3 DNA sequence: TGTGCCAGCAGCTCCAGAAACTATGGCTACACCTTC.

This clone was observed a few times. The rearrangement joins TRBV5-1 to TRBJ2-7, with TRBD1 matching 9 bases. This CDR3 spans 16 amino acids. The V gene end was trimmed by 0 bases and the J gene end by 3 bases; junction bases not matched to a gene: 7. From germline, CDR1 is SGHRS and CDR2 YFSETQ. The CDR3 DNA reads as TGCGCCAGCAGCTTGGTGGCGGGACAGGGTGACTACGAGCAGTACTTC. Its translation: CASSLVAGQGDYEQYF. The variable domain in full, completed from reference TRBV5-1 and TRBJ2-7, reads KAGVTQTPRYLIKTRGQQVTLSCSPISGHRSVSWYQQTPGQGLQFLFEYFSETQRNKGNFPGRFSGRQFSNSRSEMNVSTLELGDSALYLCASSLVAGQGDYEQYFGPGTRLTVT.